Each of the 6 T cell receptor beta chains below was sequenced from the same sample in a study of patients and donors after allogeneic stem cell transplantation. TCRdb called the RT-PCR reads again in MiXCR, with one record for every CDR3 protein. The sample has hundreds of thousands of distinct CDR3 sequences; approximately 16% are singletons. What was sequenced was blood, either unsorted or a sorted T cell fraction (not recorded which). These receptors came from a human donor who was either an allogeneic HSCT recipient or a stem cell or donor lymphocyte infusion donor (not recorded which). It is not recorded whose cells these are; they may come from a transplant donor.

The chain carries TRBV6-2 or TRBV6-3 and TRBJ2-4; 7 positions agree with TRBD1. Trimming took 8 bases from V and 3 from J; bases not matched to a gene: 4. The CDR3 is 13 amino acids. Germline CDR1 reads MNHEY; CDR2 reads SVGEGT. The CDR3 sequence: CASLAGGKNIQYF. In DNA form, the CDR3 reads TGTGCCAGCCTGGCAGGGGGCAAAAACATTCAGTACTTC.

The chain recombines TRBV5-1 with TRBJ1-1; perhaps TRBD1 as D (6 bases). The ends were cut back, 0 bases at V and 3 bases at J, with 12 bases in the middle. CDR1 is SGHRS and CDR2 is YFSETQ in the germline V gene. This CDR3 is built from 15 residues. CDR3 nucleotide sequence: TGCGCCAGCAGCTTGGAGCGGGGGGGGCACACTGAAGCTTTCTTT. This gives the protein CASSLERGGHTEAFF.

This clonotype has just a few counts. The genes are TRBV29-1 and TRBJ1-1; D might be TRBD1 (6 bases). The CDR3 length is 11 residues. Germline V CDR1 and CDR2: SQVTM, ANQGSEA. Trimming shortened V by 5 bases and J by 5 bases, and 9 bases separated the two germline ends. DNA of the CDR3: TGCAGCGTTACAGGGTTGACTGAAGCTTTCTTT. Translated, it gives CSVTGLTEAFF.

The CDR3 protein is CASRPDGNYGYTF. CDR3 sequence (DNA): TGTGCCAGCAGACCGGACGGAAACTATGGCTACACCTTC. The chain recombines TRBV12-3 or TRBV12-4 with TRBJ1-2; D unresolved. Trimming pared 6 bases from V and 2 bases from J, leaving 10 bases between. This CDR3 contains 13 residues.

The sample holds a few counts of this clonotype. The DNA for the CDR3 is TGTGCCATCAGTGCATGGGGACAAGAGACCCAGTACTTC. Protein product: CAISAWGQETQYF. The chain links TRBV10-3 to TRBJ2-5; D is unresolved. CDR3 length: 13 amino acids. V lost 4 bases and J 2 bases, leaving 8 bases between the germline ends. Per the germline V gene, CDR1 is ENHRY and CDR2 is SYGVKD.

Many counts were recorded for this clonotype. The rearrangement links TRBV6-1 to TRBJ2-2, with a tentative D call TRBD1 (8 bases). Trimming left V 8 bases short and J 6 bases short, with 16 bases between. CDR1 and CDR2 from the germline V gene are MNHNS and SASEGT. CDR3 length equals 14 residues. The CDR3 DNA sequence: TGTGCCAGCCGGAGGACAGGGAGGGCCGGGGAGCTGTTTTTT. It specifies CASRRTGRAGELFF.